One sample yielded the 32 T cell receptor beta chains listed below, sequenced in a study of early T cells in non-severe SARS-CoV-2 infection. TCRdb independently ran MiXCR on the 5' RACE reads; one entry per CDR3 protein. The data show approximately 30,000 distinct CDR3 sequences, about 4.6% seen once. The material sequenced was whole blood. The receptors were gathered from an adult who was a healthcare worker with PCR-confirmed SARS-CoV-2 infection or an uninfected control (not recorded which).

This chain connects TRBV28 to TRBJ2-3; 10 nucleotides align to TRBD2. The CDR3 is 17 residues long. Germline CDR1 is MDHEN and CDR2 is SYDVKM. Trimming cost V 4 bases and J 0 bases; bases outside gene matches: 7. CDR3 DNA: TGTGCCAGCAGTTCCCCTGCGACTAGCGGGAGCACAGATACGCAGTATTTT. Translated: CASSSPATSGSTDTQYF.

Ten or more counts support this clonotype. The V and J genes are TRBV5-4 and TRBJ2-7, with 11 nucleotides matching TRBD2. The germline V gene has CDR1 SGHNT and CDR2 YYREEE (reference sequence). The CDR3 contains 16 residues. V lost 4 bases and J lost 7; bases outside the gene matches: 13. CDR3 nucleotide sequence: TGTGCCAGCAGCCCCGGGGCTAGCGGGGGGCCTAAGGAGCAGTACTTC. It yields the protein CASSPGASGGPKEQYF.

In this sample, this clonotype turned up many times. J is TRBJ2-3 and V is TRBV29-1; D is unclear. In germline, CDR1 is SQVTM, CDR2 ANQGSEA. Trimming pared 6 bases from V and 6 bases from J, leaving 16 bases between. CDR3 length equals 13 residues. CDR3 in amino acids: CSVQMDGRDTQYF. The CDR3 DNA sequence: TGCAGCGTCCAAATGGACGGCCGCGATACGCAGTATTTT.

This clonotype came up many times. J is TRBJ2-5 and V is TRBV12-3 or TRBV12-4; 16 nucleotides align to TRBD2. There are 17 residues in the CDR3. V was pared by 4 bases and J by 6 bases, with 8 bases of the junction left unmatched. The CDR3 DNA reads TGTGCCAGCAGTTCGGGACTAGCGGGAGGGGAAAGTCAGACCCAGTACTTC. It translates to CASSSGLAGGESQTQYF.

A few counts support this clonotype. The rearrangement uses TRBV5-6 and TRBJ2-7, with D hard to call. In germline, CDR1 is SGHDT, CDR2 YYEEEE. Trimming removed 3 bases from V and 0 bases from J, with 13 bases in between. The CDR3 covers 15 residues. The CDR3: CASSSALLNSYEQYF. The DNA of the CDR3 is TGTGCCAGCAGCTCCGCCCTCCTCAACTCCTACGAGCAGTACTTC.

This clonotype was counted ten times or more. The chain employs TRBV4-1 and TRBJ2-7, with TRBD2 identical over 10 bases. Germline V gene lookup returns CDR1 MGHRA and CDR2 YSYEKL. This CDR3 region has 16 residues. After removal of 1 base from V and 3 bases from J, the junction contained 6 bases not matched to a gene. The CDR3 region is CASSQAPSGRVYEQYF. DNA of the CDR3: TGCGCCAGCAGCCAAGCCCCTAGCGGGAGAGTCTACGAGCAGTACTTC.

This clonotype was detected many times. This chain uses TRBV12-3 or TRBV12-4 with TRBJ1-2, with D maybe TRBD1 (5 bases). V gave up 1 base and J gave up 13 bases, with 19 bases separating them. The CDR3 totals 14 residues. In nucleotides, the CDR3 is TGTGCCAGCAGTTTAGGGTCGCCAGGGATAGGTGGCACCTTC. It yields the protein CASSLGSPGIGGTF.

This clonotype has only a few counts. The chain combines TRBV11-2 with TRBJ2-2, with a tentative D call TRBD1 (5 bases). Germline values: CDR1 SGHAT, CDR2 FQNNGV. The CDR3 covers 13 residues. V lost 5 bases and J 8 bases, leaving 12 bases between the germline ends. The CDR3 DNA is TGTGCCAGCAGCCTCCAGCACAGGGGGGAGCTGTTTTTT. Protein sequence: CASSLQHRGELFF.

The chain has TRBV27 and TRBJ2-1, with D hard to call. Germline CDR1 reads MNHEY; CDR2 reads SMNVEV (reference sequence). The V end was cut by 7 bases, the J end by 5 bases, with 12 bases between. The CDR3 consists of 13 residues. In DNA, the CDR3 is TGTGCCAGCACCAAGGACCTTCACAATGAGCAGTTCTTC. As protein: CASTKDLHNEQFF.

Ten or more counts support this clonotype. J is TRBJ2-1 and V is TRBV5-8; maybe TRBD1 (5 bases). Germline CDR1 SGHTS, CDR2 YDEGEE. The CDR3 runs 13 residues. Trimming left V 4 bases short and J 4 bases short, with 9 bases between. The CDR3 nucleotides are TGTGCCAGCAGCAATTCAGGGTACAATGAGCAGTTCTTC. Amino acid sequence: CASSNSGYNEQFF.

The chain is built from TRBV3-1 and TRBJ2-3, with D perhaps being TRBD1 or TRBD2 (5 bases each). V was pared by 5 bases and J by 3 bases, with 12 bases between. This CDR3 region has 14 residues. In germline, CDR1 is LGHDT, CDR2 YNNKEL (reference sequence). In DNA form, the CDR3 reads TGTGCCAGCAGCTTCCGGGACGGGACAGATACGCAGTATTTT. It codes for CASSFRDGTDTQYF.

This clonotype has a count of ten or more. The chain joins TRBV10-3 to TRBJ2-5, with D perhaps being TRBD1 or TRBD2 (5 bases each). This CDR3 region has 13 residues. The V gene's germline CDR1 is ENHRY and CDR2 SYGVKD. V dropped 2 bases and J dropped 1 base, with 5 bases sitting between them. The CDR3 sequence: CAISEGGQETQYF. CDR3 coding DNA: TGTGCCATCAGTGAGGGGGGCCAAGAGACCCAGTACTTC.

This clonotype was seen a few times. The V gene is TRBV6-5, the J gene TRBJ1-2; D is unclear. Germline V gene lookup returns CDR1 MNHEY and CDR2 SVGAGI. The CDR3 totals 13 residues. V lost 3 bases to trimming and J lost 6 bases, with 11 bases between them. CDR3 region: CASSYNGRNGYTF. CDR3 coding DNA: TGTGCCAGCAGTTATAATGGTCGGAATGGCTACACCTTC.

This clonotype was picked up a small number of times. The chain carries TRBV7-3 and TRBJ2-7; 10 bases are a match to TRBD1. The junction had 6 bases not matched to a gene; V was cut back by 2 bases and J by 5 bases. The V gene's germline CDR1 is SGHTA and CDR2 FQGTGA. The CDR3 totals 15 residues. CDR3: CASSLWTGGLDEQYF. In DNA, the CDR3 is TGTGCCAGCAGCTTATGGACAGGGGGACTCGACGAGCAGTACTTC.

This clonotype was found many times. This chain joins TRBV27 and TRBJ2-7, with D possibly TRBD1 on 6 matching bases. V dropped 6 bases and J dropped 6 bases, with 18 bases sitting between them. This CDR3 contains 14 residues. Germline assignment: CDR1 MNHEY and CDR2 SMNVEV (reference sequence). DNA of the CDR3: TGTGCCAGCAGCCTCGGGCAGGGGTGGATCGAGCAGTACTTC. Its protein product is CASSLGQGWIEQYF.

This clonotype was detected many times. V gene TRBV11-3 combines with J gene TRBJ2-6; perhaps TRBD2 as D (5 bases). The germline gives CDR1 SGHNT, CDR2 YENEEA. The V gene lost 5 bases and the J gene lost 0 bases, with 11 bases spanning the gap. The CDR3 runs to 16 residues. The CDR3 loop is CASSPGVISGANVLTF. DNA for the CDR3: TGTGCCAGCAGCCCCGGGGTGATCTCTGGGGCCAACGTCCTGACTTTC.

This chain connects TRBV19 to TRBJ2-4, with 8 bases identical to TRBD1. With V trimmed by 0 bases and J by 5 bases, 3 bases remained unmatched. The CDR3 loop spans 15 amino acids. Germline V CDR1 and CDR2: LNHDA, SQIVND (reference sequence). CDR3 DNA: TGTGCCAGTAGTATAGATCCGGACAGGGAAAACATTCAGTACTTC. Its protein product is CASSIDPDRENIQYF.

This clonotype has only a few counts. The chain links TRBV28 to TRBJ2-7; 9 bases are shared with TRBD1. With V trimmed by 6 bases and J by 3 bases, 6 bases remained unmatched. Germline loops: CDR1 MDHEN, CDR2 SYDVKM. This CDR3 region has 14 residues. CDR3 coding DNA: TGTGCCAGCAGATCCGGGACAGGGCGCTACGAGCAGTACTTC. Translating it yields CASRSGTGRYEQYF.

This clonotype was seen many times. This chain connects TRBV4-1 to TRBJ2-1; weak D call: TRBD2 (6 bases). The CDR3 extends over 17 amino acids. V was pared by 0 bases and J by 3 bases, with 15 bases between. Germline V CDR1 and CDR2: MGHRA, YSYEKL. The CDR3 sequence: CASSQEGTSPNYNEQFF. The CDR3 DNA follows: TGCGCCAGCAGCCAAGAGGGGACTTCGCCTAACTACAATGAGCAGTTCTTC.

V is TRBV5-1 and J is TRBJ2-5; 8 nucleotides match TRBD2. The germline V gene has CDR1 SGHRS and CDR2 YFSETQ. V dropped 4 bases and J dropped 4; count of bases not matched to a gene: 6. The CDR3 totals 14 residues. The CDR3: CASSTGTSGETQYF. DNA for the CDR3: TGCGCCAGCAGCACGGGGACTAGTGGAGAGACCCAGTACTTC.

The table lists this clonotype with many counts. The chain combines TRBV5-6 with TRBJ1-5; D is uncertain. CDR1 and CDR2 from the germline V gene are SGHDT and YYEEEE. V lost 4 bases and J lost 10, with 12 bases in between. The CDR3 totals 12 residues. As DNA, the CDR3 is TGTGCCAGCAGCCGTTATTCGCAACCCCAGCATTTT. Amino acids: CASSRYSQPQHF.

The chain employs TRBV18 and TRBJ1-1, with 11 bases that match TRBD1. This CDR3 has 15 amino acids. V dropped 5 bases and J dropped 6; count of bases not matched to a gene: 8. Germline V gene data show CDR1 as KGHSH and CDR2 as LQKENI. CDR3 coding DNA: TGTGCCAGCTCAACACGGACAGGGGGCTTCGCTGAAGCTTTCTTT. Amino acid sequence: CASSTRTGGFAEAFF.

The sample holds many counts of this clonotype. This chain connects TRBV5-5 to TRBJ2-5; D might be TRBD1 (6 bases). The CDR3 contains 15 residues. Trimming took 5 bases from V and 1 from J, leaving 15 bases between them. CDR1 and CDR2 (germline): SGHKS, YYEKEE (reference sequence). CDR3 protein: CASRIQGMIQETQYF. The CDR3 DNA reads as TGTGCCAGCAGAATACAGGGCATGATCCAAGAGACCCAGTACTTC.

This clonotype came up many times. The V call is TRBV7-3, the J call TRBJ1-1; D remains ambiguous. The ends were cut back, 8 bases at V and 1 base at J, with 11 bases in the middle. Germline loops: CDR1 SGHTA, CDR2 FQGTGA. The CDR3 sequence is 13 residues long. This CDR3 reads CASRAQPNTEAFF. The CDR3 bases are TGTGCCAGCCGGGCACAGCCGAACACTGAAGCTTTCTTT.

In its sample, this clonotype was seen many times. The CDR3 DNA follows: TGTGCCAGCAGAGGCCAAACTTCCAATCAGCCCCAGCATTTT. Translated: CASRGQTSNQPQHF. The V gene is TRBV6-2 or TRBV6-3, the J gene TRBJ1-5; no firm D call. CDR1 and CDR2 (germline): MNHEY, SVGEGT. The V and J ends lost 6 bases and 3 bases respectively, with 12 bases between them. The CDR3 runs to 14 residues.

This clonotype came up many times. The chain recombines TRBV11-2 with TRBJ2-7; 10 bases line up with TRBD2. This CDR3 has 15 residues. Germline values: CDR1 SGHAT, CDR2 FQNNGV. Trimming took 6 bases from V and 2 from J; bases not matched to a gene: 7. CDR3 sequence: CASSLWTSGTYEQYF. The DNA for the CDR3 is TGTGCCAGCAGTCTCTGGACTAGCGGTACCTACGAGCAGTACTTC.

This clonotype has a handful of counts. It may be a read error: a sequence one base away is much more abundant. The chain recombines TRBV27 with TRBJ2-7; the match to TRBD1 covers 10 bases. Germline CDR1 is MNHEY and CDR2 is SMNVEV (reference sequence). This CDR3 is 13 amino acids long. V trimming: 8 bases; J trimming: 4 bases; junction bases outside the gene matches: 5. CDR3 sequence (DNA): TGTGCCAGCTCCCGGGACAGGGGTTACGAGCAGTACTTC. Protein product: CASSRDRGYEQYF.

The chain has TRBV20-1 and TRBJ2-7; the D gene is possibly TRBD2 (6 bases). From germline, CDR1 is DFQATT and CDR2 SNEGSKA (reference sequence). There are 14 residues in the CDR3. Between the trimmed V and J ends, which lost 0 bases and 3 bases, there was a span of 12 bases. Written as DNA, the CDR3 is TGCAGTGCTAGAGATTTAGCGGACAACTACGAGCAGTACTTC. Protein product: CSARDLADNYEQYF.

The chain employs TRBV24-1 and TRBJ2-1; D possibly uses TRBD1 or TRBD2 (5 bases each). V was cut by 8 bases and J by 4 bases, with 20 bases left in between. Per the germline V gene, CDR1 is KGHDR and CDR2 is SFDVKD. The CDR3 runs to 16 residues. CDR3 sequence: CATTTRPGPYYNEQFF. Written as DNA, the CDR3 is TGTGCCACCACTACTCGTCCGGGACCCTATTACAATGAGCAGTTCTTC.

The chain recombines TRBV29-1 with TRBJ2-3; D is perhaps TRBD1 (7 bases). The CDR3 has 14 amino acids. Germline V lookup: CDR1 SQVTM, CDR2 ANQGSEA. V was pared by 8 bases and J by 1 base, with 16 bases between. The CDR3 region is CSSTGQRGTDTQYF. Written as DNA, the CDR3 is TGCAGCAGCACGGGACAGCGGGGCACAGATACGCAGTATTTT.

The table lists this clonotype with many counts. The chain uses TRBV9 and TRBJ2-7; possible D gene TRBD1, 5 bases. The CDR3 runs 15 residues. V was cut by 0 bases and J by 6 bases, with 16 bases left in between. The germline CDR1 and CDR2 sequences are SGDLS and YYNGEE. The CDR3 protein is CASSVGGATSPEQYF. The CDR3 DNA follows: TGTGCCAGCAGCGTAGGTGGGGCGACCTCCCCCGAGCAGTACTTC.

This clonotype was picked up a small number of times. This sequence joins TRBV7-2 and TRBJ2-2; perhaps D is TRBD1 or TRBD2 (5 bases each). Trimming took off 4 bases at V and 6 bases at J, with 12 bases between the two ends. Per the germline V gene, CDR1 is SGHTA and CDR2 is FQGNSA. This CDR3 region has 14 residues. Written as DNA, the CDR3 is TGTGCCAGCAGCTACTCCCGGGACCCCGGGGAGCTGTTTTTT. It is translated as CASSYSRDPGELFF.